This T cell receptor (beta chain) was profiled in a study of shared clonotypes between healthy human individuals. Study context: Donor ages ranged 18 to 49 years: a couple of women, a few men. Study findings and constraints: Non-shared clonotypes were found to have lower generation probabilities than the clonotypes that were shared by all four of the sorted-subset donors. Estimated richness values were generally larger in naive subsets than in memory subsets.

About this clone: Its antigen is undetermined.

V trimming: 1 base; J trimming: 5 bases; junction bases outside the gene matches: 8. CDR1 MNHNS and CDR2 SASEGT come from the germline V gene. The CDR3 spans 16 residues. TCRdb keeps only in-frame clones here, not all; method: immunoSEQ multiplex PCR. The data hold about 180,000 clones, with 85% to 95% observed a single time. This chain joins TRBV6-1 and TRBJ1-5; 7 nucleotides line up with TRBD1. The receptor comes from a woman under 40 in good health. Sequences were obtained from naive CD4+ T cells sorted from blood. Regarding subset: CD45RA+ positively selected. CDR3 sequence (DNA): TGTGCCAGCAGTGAAGTCTCAGGGGGTTTAGATCAGCCCCAGCATTTT. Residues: CASSEVSGGLDQPQHF.